The 27 T cell receptor beta chains below come from one sample, sequenced in a study of T cells after yellow fever vaccination. MiXCR, run by TCRdb on the 5' RACE reads, gives a single entry per CDR3 protein. Of 320,000 or so distinct CDR3 sequences in the sample, roughly 8.3% were seen once. The input for sequencing was PBMCs, taken 45 days after the first yellow fever vaccination. Receptors were obtained from a man aged 18 to 30 who received the YFV17D yellow fever vaccine.

V gene TRBV7-2 combines with J gene TRBJ2-7; a possible D gene is TRBD1 (5 bases). This CDR3 has 15 residues. V was trimmed by 5 bases and J by 1 base, leaving 15 bases between them. The germline gives CDR1 SGHTA, CDR2 FQGNSA. CDR3 DNA sequence: TGTGCCAGCAGCCGGCAGGGTGTAGCATCCTACGAGCAGTACGTC. This translates into CASSRQGVASYEQYV.

A few counts support this clonotype. This chain connects TRBV5-6 to TRBJ2-7, with 8 bases fitting TRBD1. Germline lookup yields CDR1 SGHDT and CDR2 YYEEEE. V lost 5 bases to trimming and J lost 2 bases; unmatched junction nucleotides: 6. The CDR3 sequence is 14 residues long. DNA for the CDR3: TGTGCCAGCAGACCAACAGGGGGGCCCTACGAGCAGTACTTC. Translated: CASRPTGGPYEQYF. Supplemented by reference TRBV5-6 and TRBJ2-7, the full variable domain reads DAGVTQSPTHLIKTRGQQVTLRCSPKSGHDTVSWYQQALGQGPQFIFQYYEEEERQRGNFPDRFSGHQFPNYSSELNVNALLLGDSALYLCASRPTGGPYEQYFGPGTRLTVT.

The chain recombines TRBV12-3 or TRBV12-4 with TRBJ1-5; 8 nucleotides match TRBD1. V trimming: 6 bases; J trimming: 2 bases; junction bases outside the gene matches: 6. The CDR3 length is 15 residues. This CDR3 reads CASRTTGDGNQPQHF. CDR3 in DNA: TGTGCCAGCAGGACGACAGGGGACGGCAATCAGCCCCAGCATTTT.

Only a few counts were recorded for this clonotype. This chain connects TRBV7-3 to TRBJ1-1; D remains ambiguous. The CDR3 has 13 residues. Germline V gene sequence: CDR1 SGHTA, CDR2 FQGTGA. The germline V and J ends were trimmed by 2 bases and 5 bases, with 9 bases remaining between them. The CDR3: CASSLSEGTEAFF. CDR3 bases: TGTGCCAGCAGCTTATCGGAAGGGACTGAAGCTTTCTTT.

This clonotype was counted between two and nine times. This chain joins TRBV5-1 and TRBJ2-3; 10 nucleotides line up with TRBD2. Germline trimming cut 4 bases from V and 1 base from J; bases unmatched to any gene: 6. CDR3 size: 16 residues. The V gene's germline CDR1 is SGHRS and CDR2 YFSETQ. The CDR3 spells CASSPTGTSGTDTQYF. The DNA of the CDR3 is TGCGCCAGCAGCCCTACCGGGACTAGCGGCACAGATACGCAGTATTTT.

This clonotype was detected only a few times. The gene calls are TRBV11-1 and TRBJ1-1, with 11 bases that match TRBD1. The CDR3 has 19 residues. V lost 0 bases, J lost 8 bases, and 17 bases stayed unmatched. The germline V gene encodes CDR1 SGHAT and CDR2 FQDESV (reference sequence). CDR3 in amino acids: CASSLAFMGTGGSGPEAFF. DNA for the CDR3: TGTGCCAGCAGCTTAGCGTTTATGGGGACAGGGGGTTCCGGCCCCGAAGCTTTCTTT. Combining the CDR3 with reference TRBV11-1 and TRBJ1-1 gives the whole variable domain EAEVAQSPRYKITEKSQAVAFWCDPISGHATLYWYRQILGQGPELLVQFQDESVVDDSQLPKDRFSAERLKGVDSTLKIQPAELGDSAMYLCASSLAFMGTGGSGPEAFFGQGTRLTVV.

The gene calls are TRBV4-1 and TRBJ2-1; 9 bases map to TRBD2. The V and J ends lost 1 base and 5 bases, in that order; junction bases with no gene match: 6. The CDR3 contains 16 residues. Germline values: CDR1 MGHRA, CDR2 YSYEKL. The CDR3 here is CASSQVLAGYNNEQFF. CDR3 coding DNA: TGCGCCAGCAGCCAAGTCCTAGCGGGGTATAACAATGAGCAGTTCTTC.

This clonotype was found once. The CDR3 nucleotides are TGTGCCACCACCCGGACAGGGATTGGGGAGACCCAGTACTTC. Protein: CATTRTGIGETQYF. This chain connects TRBV10-3 to TRBJ2-5, with TRBD1 matching 8 bases. With 10 bases clipped from V and 5 bases from J, the junction kept 12 bases outside the gene matches. This CDR3 region has 14 residues. Germline V gene lookup returns CDR1 ENHRY and CDR2 SYGVKD.

This clonotype has only a few counts. The chain uses TRBV6-1 and TRBJ2-7, with 9 bases lining up with TRBD2. The CDR3 covers 15 residues. Germline loops: CDR1 MNHNS, CDR2 SASEGT. Trimming removed 3 bases from V and 3 bases from J; junction bases left unmatched: 6. The CDR3 here is CASSDSGTSRYEQYF. For the CDR3, the DNA is TGTGCCAGCAGTGATTCTGGGACTAGCCGCTACGAGCAGTACTTC.

This clonotype was counted at least ten times. The chain recombines TRBV3-1 with TRBJ2-2; the match to TRBD1 covers 7 bases. Germline CDR1 reads LGHDT; CDR2 reads YNNKEL (reference sequence). The V and J ends lost 4 bases and 7 bases, in that order; junction bases with no gene match: 6. The CDR3 covers 14 residues. The CDR3 nucleotides read TGTGCCAGCAGCCCGCGACAGGGTGGCGGGGAGCTGTTTTTT. It translates to CASSPRQGGGELFF.

This clonotype was counted a few times. The chain joins TRBV4-2 to TRBJ1-6; no reliable D call. Germline values: CDR1 LGHNA, CDR2 YNFKEQ. The CDR3 sequence is 17 residues long. V gave up 0 bases and J gave up 0 bases, with 9 bases separating them. The CDR3 coding sequence is TGTGCCAGCAGCCAAGATGGAAGGAGCTCCTATAATTCACCCCTCCACTTT. Protein: CASSQDGRSSYNSPLHF.

This clonotype was seen at least ten times. The chain combines TRBV6-1 with TRBJ1-2; 10 positions agree with TRBD1. This CDR3 is 14 amino acids long. J lost 14 bases, V lost 2 bases, and 11 bases had no gene match. Germline lookup yields CDR1 MNHNS and CDR2 SASEGT. In DNA form, the CDR3 reads TGTGCCAGCAGTGAACAAGGGACAGGGGAGAGGGGGACCTTC. The encoded protein is CASSEQGTGERGTF.

This clonotype occurred a few times. This sequence joins TRBV9 and TRBJ2-5; D might be TRBD1 (5 bases). Germline CDR1 reads SGDLS; CDR2 reads YYNGEE. V gave up 4 bases and J gave up 4 bases, with 11 bases separating them. The CDR3 length is 13 residues. The CDR3 reads CASSTRVGETQYF. The DNA for the CDR3 is TGTGCCAGCAGCACCAGGGTTGGAGAGACCCAGTACTTC.

The J gene is TRBJ2-3, the V gene TRBV6-5; D ambiguous. The germline V and J ends were trimmed by 0 bases and 4 bases, with 11 bases remaining between them. The germline V gene has CDR1 MNHEY and CDR2 SVGAGI. The CDR3 sequence is 15 residues long. CDR3 region: CASSYSLGSPDTQYF. The CDR3 region has the DNA TGTGCCAGCAGTTACTCGCTGGGTTCCCCAGATACGCAGTATTTT.

This clonotype appeared many times. The V call is TRBV7-6, the J call TRBJ2-1, with D perhaps matching TRBD2 (6 bases). V was cut by 5 bases and J by 7 bases, with 12 bases left in between. Germline V gene lookup returns CDR1 SGHVS and CDR2 FNYEAQ. This CDR3 is 13 amino acids long. CDR3 loop: CASSAGTQNEQFF. As DNA, the CDR3 is TGTGCCAGCAGCGCCGGGACTCAAAATGAGCAGTTCTTC.

This clonotype was counted between two and nine times. The chain uses TRBV7-2 and TRBJ2-2; no clear D. The CDR3 extends over 13 amino acids. Deletions cut 5 bases from V and 1 base from J, with 5 bases between. The V gene's germline CDR1 is SGHTA and CDR2 FQGNSA. The DNA for the CDR3 is TGTGCCAGCAGCCACGAGAACACCGGGGAGCTGTTTTTT. Translation: CASSHENTGELFF.

This clonotype was recorded many times. This chain links TRBV12-3 or TRBV12-4 with TRBJ2-1; no clear D. Between the trimmed V and J ends, which lost 5 bases and 4 bases, there was a span of 6 bases. This CDR3 region has 12 residues. As DNA, the CDR3 is TGTGCCAGCAGTCCCGAGTACAATGAGCAGTTCTTC. Translation gives CASSPEYNEQFF.

The chain links TRBV15 to TRBJ1-4; D is unresolved. Trimming took off 0 bases at V and 0 bases at J, with 8 bases between the two ends. CDR1 and CDR2 from the germline V gene are LNHNV and YYDKDF (reference sequence). The CDR3 loop spans 16 amino acids. CDR3 sequence reads: CATSRDAGTTNEKLFF. Written as DNA, the CDR3 is TGTGCCACCAGCAGAGATGCGGGGACAACTAATGAAAAACTGTTTTTT.

The rearrangement links TRBV19 to TRBJ2-3; D may correspond to TRBD1 or TRBD2 (5 bases each). The CDR3 has 16 amino acids. Per germline, CDR1 LNHDA and CDR2 SQIVND (reference sequence). V lost 1 base to trimming and J lost 2 bases, with 13 bases between them. DNA of the CDR3: TGTGCCAGTAGTATAGCCGGGACCCAAGACACAGATACGCAGTATTTT. It specifies CASSIAGTQDTDTQYF.

The rearrangement joins TRBV29-1 to TRBJ1-1; no reliable D call. CDR3 length: 12 amino acids. V lost 7 bases to trimming and J lost 4 bases, with 13 bases between them. The V gene's germline CDR1 is SQVTM and CDR2 ANQGSEA. CDR3 loop: CSAEEGFTEAFF. CDR3 in DNA: TGCAGCGCCGAGGAGGGATTCACTGAAGCTTTCTTT.

V gene TRBV7-8 combines with J gene TRBJ2-3; 12 nucleotides align to TRBD2. The CDR3 length is 17 residues. V lost 2 bases and J lost 8; bases outside the gene matches: 11. CDR1 and CDR2 from the germline V gene are SGHVS and FQNEAQ. The CDR3 nucleotides read TGTGCCAGCAGCTTAAGGAGCCCTAGCGGGGGGGCCGCTACGCAGTATTTT. Translated: CASSLRSPSGGAATQYF.

As to this clonotype: With a much larger clone just one base away, this may be a read error. J is TRBJ1-6 and V is TRBV9; no clear D. Germline loops: CDR1 SGDLS, CDR2 YYNGEE. CDR3 length equals 17 residues. CDR3 sequence: CASSVSVDTSYNSPIHF. CDR3 in DNA: TGTGCCAGCAGCGTATCGGTTGATACCTCCTATAATTCACCCATCCACTTT.

This clonotype was seen a handful of times. V usage is TRBV6-1 and J usage is TRBJ2-2; D is ambiguous. The CDR3 contains 14 residues. V shed 7 bases and J shed 7 bases, with 16 bases lying between them. Germline V gene lookup returns CDR1 MNHNS and CDR2 SASEGT. The CDR3 DNA follows: TGTGCCAGCAAAGGTTTTTCGGGTTACGGGGAGCTGTTTTTT. Amino acids: CASKGFSGYGELFF.

This clonotype has a handful of counts. This chain links TRBV7-2 with TRBJ2-3; D gene unclear. From germline, CDR1 is SGHTA and CDR2 FQGNSA. The CDR3 consists of 14 residues. Trimming removed 0 bases at V and 4 bases at J, with 8 bases between. The CDR3 sequence: CASSLAIQADTQYF. Here the CDR3 DNA reads TGTGCCAGCAGCTTAGCCATCCAAGCAGATACGCAGTATTTT.

The sample holds a few counts of this clonotype. The genes are TRBV19 and TRBJ2-3, with TRBD2 identical over 12 bases. V lost 4 bases and J lost 4; bases outside the gene matches: 6. Germline V gene sequence: CDR1 LNHDA, CDR2 SQIVND (reference sequence). There are 16 residues in the CDR3. CDR3 bases: TGTGCCAGTAGTAGGGGACTAGCGGGTCCCTCAGATACGCAGTATTTT. This codes for CASSRGLAGPSDTQYF. Combining the CDR3 with reference TRBV19 and TRBJ2-3 gives the whole variable domain DGGITQSPKYLFRKEGQNVTLSCEQNLNHDAMYWYRQDPGQGLRLIYYSQIVNDFQKGDIAEGYSVSREKKESFPLTVTSAQKNPTAFYLCASSRGLAGPSDTQYFGPGTRLTVL.

The CDR3 spells CASSLPSGRSTDTQYF. CDR3 in DNA: TGTGCCAGCAGCTTACCTAGCGGGCGAAGCACAGATACGCAGTATTTT. The chain is built from TRBV7-9 and TRBJ2-3; 8 bases are shared with TRBD2. The CDR3 spans 16 residues. Germline assignment: CDR1 SEHNR and CDR2 FQNEAQ (reference sequence). V dropped 2 bases and J dropped 0; count of bases not matched to a gene: 4.

J is TRBJ2-3 and V is TRBV30, with D perhaps assigned TRBD1 or TRBD2 (6 bases each). Germline V gene data show CDR1 as GTSNPN and CDR2 as SVGIG (reference sequence). The CDR3 sequence is 13 residues long. The ends were cut back, 6 bases at V and 4 bases at J, with 14 bases in the middle. CDR3 sequence reads: CACSRGLSDTQYF. The CDR3 bases are TGTGCCTGCTCACGGGGGCTCTCAGATACGCAGTATTTT.